These 21 T cell receptor beta chains were sequenced from one sample in a study of siplizumab effects on memory and regulatory T cells. Measured with immunoSEQ multiplex PCR; TCRdb has only the in-frame clones, and not every one. The sample has roughly 120,000 clones; 94% are singletons. Sequenced: non-Treg CD4+ T cells sorted from blood. The source is a human donor in good health.

V gene TRBV5-4 combines with J gene TRBJ2-1; D gene unclear. Germline V CDR1 and CDR2: SGHNT, YYREEE (reference sequence). The CDR3 is 16 residues long. The ends were cut back, 0 bases at V and 6 bases at J, with 16 bases in the middle. The chain's CDR3 is CASSLGGVKGLNEQFF. The CDR3, as DNA: TGTGCCAGCAGCTTGGGTGGGGTGAAGGGTCTCAATGAGCAGTTCTTC. Full variable domain (missing parts from reference TRBV5-4 and TRBJ2-1): ETGVTQSPTHLIKTRGQQVTLRCSSQSGHNTVSWYQQALGQGPQFIFQYYREEENGRGNFPPRFSGLQFPNYSSELNVNALELDDSALYLCASSLGGVKGLNEQFFGPGTRLTVL.

V usage is TRBV11-2 and J usage is TRBJ1-1; no reliable D call. Germline-derived CDR1 and CDR2 are SGHAT and FQNNGV. The CDR3 is 15 residues long. V was clipped by 3 bases and J by 1 base, with 12 bases between them. The chain's CDR3 is CASSFLAGRNTEAFF. The CDR3 DNA reads as TGTGCCAGCAGCTTCCTAGCCGGGAGGAACACTGAAGCTTTCTTT.

V is TRBV12-5 and J is TRBJ2-5; no clear D. Germline V gene lookup returns CDR1 LGHNT and CDR2 FRNRAP. V was pared by 1 base and J by 4 bases, with 13 bases between. The length of the CDR3 is 15 residues. The CDR3 DNA reads as TGTGCTAGTGGTTTGGGACTGGGCGGTCTAGAGACCCAGTACTTC. Translating it yields CASGLGLGGLETQYF.

V usage is TRBV27 and J usage is TRBJ2-1, with D perhaps given as TRBD1 or TRBD2 (5 bases each). The V gene lost 6 bases and the J gene lost 7 bases, with 19 bases spanning the gap. Germline CDR1 reads MNHEY; CDR2 reads SMNVEV (reference sequence). The CDR3 runs to 15 residues. The CDR3 sequence is CASRPWDPQGNEQFF. The CDR3 region has the DNA TGTGCCAGCAGGCCTTGGGACCCCCAGGGTAATGAGCAGTTCTTC.

This clone has a single count. V gene TRBV5-1 combines with J gene TRBJ2-3, with D perhaps TRBD2 (6 bases). The germline gives CDR1 SGHRS, CDR2 YFSETQ. Trimming pared 2 bases from V and 1 base from J, leaving 20 bases between. There are 18 residues in the CDR3. CDR3 DNA: TGCGCCAGCAGCTTTACCTTTTCGCGGGGCGTCGGCACAGATACGCAGTATTTT. Translating gives CASSFTFSRGVGTDTQYF.

This chain links TRBV7-2 with TRBJ1-5; D is undetermined. Germline lookup yields CDR1 SGHTA and CDR2 FQGNSA. This CDR3 is built from 16 residues. V dropped 1 base and J dropped 2 bases, with 12 bases sitting between them. DNA of the CDR3: TGTGCCAGCAGCTTAGTCGGAGCGACCGGCAATCAGCCCCAGCATTTT. This translates into CASSLVGATGNQPQHF. The variable domain in full, with the rest retrieved from reference TRBV7-2 and TRBJ1-5, is GAGVSQSPSNKVTEKGKDVELRCDPISGHTALYWYRQSLGQGLEFLIYFQGNSAPDKSGLPSDRFSAERTGGSVSTLTIQRTQQEDSAVYLCASSLVGATGNQPQHFGDGTRLSIL.

The chain is built from TRBV4-1 and TRBJ2-7; D may be TRBD1 or TRBD2 (5 bases each). Trimming cost V 4 bases and J 3 bases, with 10 bases left between them. The germline V gene has CDR1 MGHRA and CDR2 YSYEKL. There are 13 residues in the CDR3. The CDR3 coding sequence is TGCGCCAGCAGCCCGGGACCTTACTACGAGCAGTACTTC. Residues: CASSPGPYYEQYF.

The V call is TRBV18, the J call TRBJ2-7; 7 bases map to TRBD1. Germline V gene lookup returns CDR1 KGHSH and CDR2 LQKENI. Trimming at V came to 2 bases and at J to 3 bases, leaving 1 base not matched to a gene. The CDR3 runs 13 residues. The DNA of the CDR3 is TGTGCCAGCTCACCAAACAGGGGCTACGAGCAGTACTTC. This gives the protein CASSPNRGYEQYF.

V is TRBV5-4 and J is TRBJ2-7, with a tentative D call TRBD1 (6 bases). V dropped 1 base and J dropped 6 bases, with 8 bases sitting between them. Germline CDR1 and CDR2: SGHNT and YYREEE (reference sequence). This CDR3 is 12 amino acids long. CDR3 residues: CASSLSGVEQYF. The CDR3 DNA is TGTGCCAGCAGCTTGTCAGGGGTCGAGCAGTACTTC.

The rearrangement links TRBV6-1 to TRBJ2-3, with 9 bases fitting TRBD1. The germline V gene encodes CDR1 MNHNS and CDR2 SASEGT. The ends lost 6 bases at V and 3 bases at J; junction bases unmatched: 7. This CDR3 has 15 amino acids. The CDR3 DNA reads as TGTGCCAGCAGGTTTTCCGGGACAGGGACAGATACGCAGTATTTT. Protein product: CASRFSGTGTDTQYF.

The V gene is TRBV28, the J gene TRBJ2-5; 7 nucleotides match TRBD1. The CDR3 is 16 amino acids. CDR1 and CDR2 (germline): MDHEN, SYDVKM. The J segment lost 4 bases and the V segment lost 8 bases, leaving 16 bases of the junction unmatched. CDR3 nucleotides: TGTGCCAGCTTTCGCCGAGGGGGCGAACGAGGAGAGACCCAGTACTTC. It specifies CASFRRGGERGETQYF.

The genes are TRBV19 and TRBJ1-2; 10 positions match TRBD1. The CDR3 extends over 16 amino acids. Germline lookup yields CDR1 LNHDA and CDR2 SQIVND (reference sequence). The ends lost 9 bases at V and 3 bases at J; junction bases unmatched: 13. CDR3 protein: CASLGRGQGIDYGYTF. CDR3 bases: TGTGCCAGCCTGGGGCGGGGACAGGGGATTGACTATGGCTACACCTTC.

The rearrangement links TRBV5-1 to TRBJ2-5; D might be TRBD2 (6 bases). V lost 2 bases and J lost 5, with 16 bases in between. Germline assignment: CDR1 SGHRS and CDR2 YFSETQ. The CDR3 runs to 15 residues. Here the CDR3 reads CASSFGGSGPETQYF. The CDR3 DNA sequence: TGCGCCAGCAGCTTTGGGGGTAGCGGACCCGAGACCCAGTACTTC.

The J gene is TRBJ2-5, the V gene TRBV5-4; maybe TRBD1 (7 bases). The ends were cut back, 7 bases at V and 1 base at J, with 14 bases in the middle. Germline lookup yields CDR1 SGHNT and CDR2 YYREEE (reference sequence). The CDR3 runs 14 residues. CDR3 region: CASHRGGFQETQYF. The CDR3, as DNA: TGTGCCAGCCACAGGGGAGGATTCCAAGAGACCCAGTACTTC.

This chain links TRBV19 with TRBJ1-1; no clear D. The length of the CDR3 is 14 residues. V was clipped by 4 bases and J by 1 base, with 10 bases between them. Germline V gene data show CDR1 as LNHDA and CDR2 as SQIVND (reference sequence). The CDR3 is CASSRTVTNTEAFF. CDR3 DNA: TGTGCCAGTAGTAGGACGGTCACGAACACTGAAGCTTTCTTT. Full variable domain (outside the CDR3, taken from reference TRBV19 and TRBJ1-1): DGGITQSPKYLFRKEGQNVTLSCEQNLNHDAMYWYRQDPGQGLRLIYYSQIVNDFQKGDIAEGYSVSREKKESFPLTVTSAQKNPTAFYLCASSRTVTNTEAFFGQGTRLTVV.

The table lists this clone with a count of one. This chain joins TRBV5-1 and TRBJ2-7, with 11 bases identical to TRBD1. Germline CDR1 is SGHRS and CDR2 is YFSETQ. With V trimmed by 6 bases and J by 2 bases, 7 bases remained unmatched. The length of the CDR3 is 15 residues. In DNA form, the CDR3 reads TGCGCCAGCACACCGGGACAGGGGGAGACCTACGAGCAGTACTTC. Its translation is CASTPGQGETYEQYF. Using reference TRBV5-1 and TRBJ2-7 for the parts outside the CDR3, the full variable domain is KAGVTQTPRYLIKTRGQQVTLSCSPISGHRSVSWYQQTPGQGLQFLFEYFSETQRNKGNFPGRFSGRQFSNSRSEMNVSTLELGDSALYLCASTPGQGETYEQYFGPGTRLTVT.

The rearrangement joins TRBV7-3 to TRBJ2-3; D is perhaps TRBD1 (6 bases). Germline-derived CDR1 and CDR2 are SGHTA and FQGTGA. The length of the CDR3 is 14 residues. V was pared by 5 bases and J by 5 bases, with 14 bases between. Here the CDR3 DNA reads TGTGCCAGCAGCCCGGACAGCGGAGGAGATACGCAGTATTTT. Translation gives CASSPDSGGDTQYF.

V usage is TRBV9 and J usage is TRBJ1-4; D unclear. There are 14 residues in the CDR3. Trimming left V 5 bases short and J 5 bases short, with 13 bases between. Germline CDR1 SGDLS, CDR2 YYNGEE. The CDR3 spells CASSAPGRNEKLFF. In DNA, the CDR3 is TGTGCCAGCAGTGCACCCGGACGGAATGAAAAACTGTTTTTT.

This clone was detected once. The rearrangement links TRBV5-5 to TRBJ1-5; a possible D gene is TRBD1 (6 bases). The germline V gene has CDR1 SGHKS and CDR2 YYEKEE (reference sequence). The length of the CDR3 is 15 residues. V dropped 4 bases and J dropped 4 bases, with 15 bases sitting between them. The chain's CDR3 is CASSPGAGLNQPQHF. The CDR3 nucleotides read TGTGCCAGCAGCCCGGGGGCCGGTCTGAATCAGCCCCAGCATTTT.

The chain carries TRBV5-6 and TRBJ1-2, with unresolved D. V gave up 0 bases and J gave up 4 bases, with 10 bases separating them. There are 14 residues in the CDR3. The germline V gene encodes CDR1 SGHDT and CDR2 YYEEEE. The CDR3 is CASSLDTAAYGYTF. DNA of the CDR3: TGTGCCAGCAGCTTGGATACGGCAGCCTATGGCTACACCTTC.

On this clone itself: Relative to the germline gene, one junction end is altered; a read error may explain this. The genes are TRBV2 and TRBJ2-7, with D unclear. Germline V gives CDR1 SNHLY, CDR2 FYNNEI. CDR3 length: 13 residues. CDR3 DNA sequence: TGTGCCAGTGCCGACCGCGACTCCCACGAGCAGTACTTC. This gives the protein CASADRDSHEQYF.